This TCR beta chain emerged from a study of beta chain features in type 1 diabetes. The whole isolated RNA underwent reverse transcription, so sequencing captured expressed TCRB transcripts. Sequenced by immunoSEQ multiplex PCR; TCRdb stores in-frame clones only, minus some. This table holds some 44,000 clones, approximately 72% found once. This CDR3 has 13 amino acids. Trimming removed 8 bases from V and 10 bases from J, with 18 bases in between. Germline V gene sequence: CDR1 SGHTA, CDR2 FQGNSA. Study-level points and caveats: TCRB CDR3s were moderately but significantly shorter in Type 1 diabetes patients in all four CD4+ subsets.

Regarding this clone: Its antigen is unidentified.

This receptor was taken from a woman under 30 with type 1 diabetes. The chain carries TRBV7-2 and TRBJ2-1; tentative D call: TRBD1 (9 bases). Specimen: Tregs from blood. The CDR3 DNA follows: TGTGCCAGCGCGGGGGGACAGGGCGGGGAGCAGTTCTTC. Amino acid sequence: CASAGGQGGEQFF.